The next 21 T cell receptor beta chains were all read from a single sample in a study of tumor and adjacent non-tumor tissue in lung cancer. TCRbeta libraries were built with three rounds of nested PCR, modified from ARM-PCR. TCRdb itself ran the multiplex PCR reads through MiXCR, one entry per CDR3 protein. Of approximately 130,000 distinct CDR3 sequences in the sample, over 65% are singletons; the top ten hold roughly 13%. The template was RNA from unsorted bulk tissue. Sequences were obtained from lung tumor tissue. These receptors came from a man under 40 with non-small cell lung cancer.

With regard to this clonotype: An end of the junction differs from the germline gene, which may be a read error. The chain carries TRBV11-2 and TRBJ2-5; D may correspond to TRBD1 or TRBD2 (5 bases each). The CDR3 is 13 amino acids. Looked up from germline, CDR1 is SGHAT and CDR2 is FQNNGV. In DNA form, the CDR3 reads TGTGCTAGCAGTTTAGGAGGACAAGAGATCCAGTACTTC. Protein sequence: CASSLGGQEIQYF.

This clonotype came up a few times. An end of the junction does not agree with germline; a read error may underlie this. The V gene is TRBV4-1, the J gene TRBJ2-2; no clear D gene. The CDR3 spans 17 residues. The germline CDR1 and CDR2 sequences are MGHRA and YSYEKL. This CDR3 is CASNQKSRATYTGELFF. In DNA, the CDR3 is TGCGCCAGCAACCAAAAGAGTAGGGCGACTTACACCGGGGAGCTGTTTTTT.

For this clonotype: This may stem from a read error, because a much larger clone lies one nucleotide away. The chain is built from TRBV20-1 and TRBJ2-5; D remains ambiguous. This CDR3 is built from 16 residues. Trimming took 0 bases from V and 1 from J, leaving 15 bases between them. Germline V gives CDR1 DFQATT, CDR2 SNEGSKA (reference sequence). For the CDR3, the DNA is TGCAGTGCTAGAGATCGCTATAGACGGCTCCAAGAGACCCAGTACTTC. It translates to CSARDRYRRLQETQYF.

This clonotype was counted a few times. This sequence joins TRBV6-1 and TRBJ1-6; no definite D call. The V and J ends lost 6 bases and 4 bases respectively, with 10 bases between them. From germline, CDR1 is MNHNS and CDR2 SASEGT. CDR3 size: 14 residues. The CDR3 coding sequence is TGTGCCAGCAGCTCGAGTCCTTATAATTCACCCCTCCACTTT. It translates to CASSSSPYNSPLHF.

Worth noting for this clonotype: It may be a read error: a sequence one base away is much more abundant. Here the CDR3 DNA reads TGCAGCGTTGAAGACGTCAACAGCTCCTACAATGAGCAGTTCTTC. Protein: CSVEDVNSSYNEQFF. The gene calls are TRBV29-1 and TRBJ2-1; the D is unclear. Trimming stripped 0 bases from V and 0 bases from J, with 9 bases between. Germline assignment: CDR1 SQVTM and CDR2 ANQGSEA. The CDR3 loop spans 15 amino acids.

Of note for this clonotype: At one boundary the junction diverges from the germline segment, which might be a read error. The chain uses TRBV6-5 and TRBJ2-5; 7 bases align to TRBD1. Germline-derived CDR1 and CDR2 are MNHEY and SVGAGI. This CDR3 has 15 residues. The CDR3 DNA is TGTGCCGGCAGTCACTGGACAGGACAAGAGAGGAGCCAGTACTTC. It codes for CAGSHWTGQERSQYF.

As to this clonotype: The CDR3 carries no conserved terminal phenylalanine or tryptophan, so it likely arises from a read error. The DNA is left out, because the CDR3 cannot be placed on it with certainty; the CDR3 is given as TCRdb lists it. This chain joins TRBV11-2 and TRBJ2-7; the table's TRBD1 call for D was not verified on the DNA. Germline assignment: CDR1 SGHAT and CDR2 FQNNGV. The CDR3 spans 12 amino acids, including both terminal residues. The CDR3 region is CASGRGTDEQYI.

Many counts were recorded for this clonotype. V usage is TRBV29-1 and J usage is TRBJ1-1; no reliable D call. The length of the CDR3 is 15 residues. Germline V gene lookup returns CDR1 SQVTM and CDR2 ANQGSEA. The V end was cut by 7 bases, the J end by 5 bases, with 23 bases between. The CDR3 sequence is CSAVPGYPVGTEAFF. As DNA, the CDR3 is TGCAGCGCCGTGCCAGGCTACCCCGTGGGGACTGAAGCTTTCTTT.

The sample holds many counts of this clonotype. V gene TRBV6-1 combines with J gene TRBJ2-5; 8 nucleotides match TRBD2. The trim removed 6 bases at V and 2 bases at J, leaving 2 bases unmatched. This CDR3 contains 13 residues. The germline CDR1 and CDR2 sequences are MNHNS and SASEGT. The CDR3 DNA reads TGTGCCAGCAGACGGGAGGGGCAAGAGACCCAGTACTTC. Translating gives CASRREGQETQYF.

On this clonotype: Sequence at one end of the junction differs from germline and may be a read error. The chain couples TRBV10-2 to TRBJ2-2, with 8 bases fitting TRBD2. The CDR3 extends over 13 amino acids. Germline V gives CDR1 WSHSY, CDR2 SAAADI. The CDR3 coding sequence is TGCGCCAGCATAGGCGGGAGGACCGGGGAGCTGTCTTTT. Translation gives CASIGGRTGELSF.

J is TRBJ1-5 and V is TRBV20-1, with no clear D. This CDR3 is 13 amino acids long. Germline lookup yields CDR1 DFQATT and CDR2 SNEGSKA (reference sequence). V was shortened by 2 bases and J by 6 bases, with 11 bases between the two germline ends. The CDR3 DNA is TGCAGTGCTAGAAGGCAGGCCATTCAGCCCCAGCATTTT. It specifies CSARRQAIQPQHF.

Of note for this clonotype: One end of the junction is discordant with germline, which a read error may explain. This chain links TRBV6-5 with TRBJ1-1; the match to TRBD1 covers 9 bases. Germline V gives CDR1 MNHEY, CDR2 SVGAGI. This CDR3 region has 14 residues. This CDR3 is CTSVRDRVGTEAFF. CDR3 bases: TGTACCAGCGTACGGGACAGGGTTGGCACTGAAGCTTTCTTT.

Many counts were recorded for this clonotype. The chain joins TRBV11-3 to TRBJ2-1; possibly TRBD2 for D (5 bases). The CDR3 is 13 amino acids. From germline, CDR1 is SGHNT and CDR2 YENEEA. V lost 5 bases, J lost 5 bases, and 10 bases lay in between. CDR3 bases: TGTGCCAGCAGCAGGAGGAGAAACAATGAGCAGTTCTTC. Translation: CASSRRRNNEQFF. The full variable domain, in which reference TRBV11-3 and TRBJ2-1 provide the parts outside the CDR3, is EAGVVQSPRYKIIEKKQPVAFWCNPISGHNTLYWYLQNLGQGPELLIRYENEEAVDDSQLPKDRFSAERLKGVDSTLKIQPAELGDSAVYLCASSRRRNNEQFFGPGTRLTVL.

Points on this clonotype: This is likely a read error, given that the CDR3 carries no conserved phenylalanine or tryptophan at its end. This chain links TRBV6-1 with TRBJ2-2; D remains ambiguous. CDR3 size: 13 residues. The germline V gene encodes CDR1 MNHNS and CDR2 SASEGT. CDR3 DNA sequence: TGTGCAAGCAGTGCGTCCTCGCGCGGGGAGCTGTTTTCT. It encodes CASSASSRGELFS.

On this clonotype itself: At one end the junction does not follow the germline gene, possibly because of a read error. The chain joins TRBV11-2 to TRBJ1-1; TRBD1 is a possible D gene (6 bases). CDR1 is SGHAT, CDR2 FQNNGV, per germline. CDR3 length: 15 residues. The chain's CDR3 is CASSVVSGAGTEAFF. CDR3 coding DNA: TGCGCCAGCAGCGTAGTGTCAGGGGCCGGCACTGAAGCTTTCTTT.

This clonotype has a count of ten or more. The chain carries TRBV20-1 and TRBJ2-1, with unresolved D. Germline V CDR1 and CDR2: DFQATT, SNEGSKA (reference sequence). The CDR3 totals 14 residues. Trimming removed 4 bases at V and 0 bases at J, with 10 bases between. This CDR3 is CSATGRFSYNEQFF. The CDR3 region has the DNA TGCAGTGCTACGGGCAGATTCTCCTACAATGAGCAGTTCTTC.

Note on this clonotype: A much larger clone is a single base away; this may be a read error. This chain joins TRBV29-1 and TRBJ2-4, with a weak D call TRBD2 (5 bases). Germline CDR1 and CDR2: SQVTM and ANQGSEA. This CDR3 region has 11 residues. In DNA, the CDR3 is TGCAGCGTTGATCTAGCAGGCACTAGGTGCTTC. Translation: CSVDLAGTRCF.

This clonotype was detected once. An end of the junction differs from the germline gene, which may be a read error. V is TRBV4-1 and J is TRBJ1-5; 7 bases agree with TRBD1. From germline, CDR1 is MGHRA and CDR2 YSYEKL. This CDR3 is built from 16 residues. CDR3 sequence reads: CASSQSQGNSNQRQHF. The CDR3 coding sequence is TGCGCCAGCAGCCAATCACAGGGGAATAGCAATCAGCGCCAGCATTTT.

The chain employs TRBV12-3 or TRBV12-4 and TRBJ2-2; D might be TRBD2 (6 bases). V shed 2 bases and J shed 0 bases, with 13 bases lying between them. The CDR3 is 17 residues long. This chain's CDR3 is CASSLCTGVTNTGELFF. Here the CDR3 DNA reads TGTGCCAGCAGTTTATGTACGGGAGTTACGAACACCGGGGAGCTGTTTTTT.

With respect to this clonotype: One base away lies a much larger clone, so this may be a sequencing read error. The chain uses TRBV4-1 and TRBJ1-4, with TRBD1 matching 7 bases. The CDR3 has 14 residues. Germline lookup yields CDR1 MGHRA and CDR2 YSYEKL. The V and J ends lost 4 bases and 7 bases, in that order; junction bases with no gene match: 6. CDR3 nucleotides: TGCGCCAGCAGCCCCGAGACAGGGTTTGAAAAACTGTTTTTT. This sequence encodes CASSPETGFEKLFF.

Comment on this clonotype: No conserved phenylalanine or tryptophan is present at the end of the CDR3, so a read error is the likely explanation. The chain recombines TRBV24-1 with TRBJ2-1; 9 nucleotides match TRBD1. CDR1 is KGHDR, CDR2 SFDVKD, per germline. After removal of 3 bases from V and 10 bases from J, the junction contained 6 bases not matched to a gene. This CDR3 contains 14 residues. CDR3 DNA: TGTGCCACCAGTGATGTTTTGGGACAGGGAGAGCAGTTCTTA. As protein: CATSDVLGQGEQFL.